This T cell receptor (beta chain) was documented in a study of blood T cell repertoires in COVID-19. This clone was seen a few times. Patients in Seattle were enrolled during active infection, then followed longitudinally. This CDR3 is 13 amino acids long. From germline, CDR1 is SQVTM and CDR2 ANQGSEA. V shed 6 bases and J shed 4 bases, with 13 bases lying between them. The protocol was immunoSEQ multiplex PCR, while the TCRdb copy is restricted to in-frame clones and leaves out a portion. The sample shows some 68,000 clones, 90% to 95% of them seen only once. This sequence originates from a man aged 35-49 years with COVID-19, enrolled during active disease. This chain links TRBV29-1 with TRBJ1-3; TRBD1 might be the D (5 bases). The sample comprised peripheral blood. CDR3 nucleotide sequence: TGCAGCGTCGGGGGGGAGCCGGGAAACACCATATATTTT. Translating it yields CSVGGEPGNTIYF.